This paragraph covers one T cell receptor beta chain sequence. What antigen it recognizes has not been identified. No much larger clone exists at a distance of one base, and base qualities are not known. This specimen belongs to a study of blood T cell repertoires in COVID-19 (TCRdb year 2020). Regarding the complete study: Samples from collaborators originated in the United States, Italy and Spain and spanned both the acute and convalescent phases of COVID-19. The sample metadata nearly always contained a de-identified subject ID, COVID-19 status, age in years and sex. Samples came from the ongoing ImmuneRACE study (first 160 participants) plus 1,254 subjects from 6 global collaborators. The material from the prospective study consisted of cDNA or gDNA derived from T cells, B-cell-depleted T cells, or PBMCs. A freely available public database, intended as a resource for researchers studying the immune response to SARS-CoV-2, is where the repertoires were released. HLA class I and class II types, where available, came from metadata supplied by the sample provider rather than from assay-based typing. Deeply sampled blood TCRbeta repertoires from subjects exposed to, actively infected with, or recovered from COVID-19 were included in the dataset. Broader findings and caveats from the paper: How much clinical and demographic metadata was included differed by source and by participant, and the metadata was provided uncurated.

Participants in the prospective study were aged 18 to 89 years, lived in 24 United States geographic areas, and enrolled through a virtual design. In the prospective study, cohorts were assigned on the basis of participant-reported clinical history obtained from a screening survey and a study questionnaire. ImmuneRACE Cohort 3 recovered participants were defined by two consecutive negative NP/OP PCR tests, healthcare professional clearance, or symptom resolution. In the prospective study, whole blood, serum and a nasopharyngeal or oropharyngeal swab were collected from each participant by mobile phlebotomists. Over a roughly two-month period, participants in the prospective study had the option of providing additional blood draws and questionnaires. Blood samples from the prospective study were shipped frozen or at room temperature prior to DNA extraction. TCRbeta CDR3 regions were amplified from genomic DNA by means of the immunoSEQ Assay, a bias-controlled multiplex PCR. Per the authors' processing: The number of nucleated cells in each sample was estimated by amplification of reference gene primers within the assay. To quantify the absolute abundance of each unique TCRbeta CDR3 rearrangement, sequence reads were collapsed and filtered. For each sample, productive Simpson clonality was calculated as the square root of Simpson's diversity index across productive rearrangements. The clones in this table, taken by TCRdb from immuneACCESS, are in-frame only. Not every clone is retained; where verified, under half of the shortfall comes from an unresolved V gene, and the cause of the rest is unknown. V, J and clone size reflect that table, while D and trimming were determined from the DNA. The sample yields 150,000 to 200,000 clones; 80% to 90% were counted once. The leading ten clones occupy approximately 8% of the sample.

Trimming takes 0 bases off V and 5 bases off J; junction bases not matched to a gene: 2. Counted from cysteine to phenylalanine, this CDR3 has 15 amino acids. The retained sequence is limited to the CDR3, 45 bases, with the frame set at the first base. CDR1 and CDR2 are read off the germline V gene as LGHNA and YSLEER. The sequence came from a woman in her forties or fifties who had recovered from COVID-19. The sequenced sample was PBMCs or T cells enriched from blood (not recorded which). The chain is encoded by TRBV4-3 joined to TRBJ2-2, with 8 bases in between that match TRBD2. The DNA sequence follows: TGCGCCAGCAGCCAAGAAAGCGGGGGTACCGGGGAGCTGTTTTTT. This encodes CASSQESGGTGELFF.